This TCR beta chain was recorded in a study of CD4 T cells in relation to SARS-CoV-2 and coronaviruses. Per germline, CDR1 ENHRY and CDR2 SYGVKD. With 0 bases removed from V and 3 bases from J, the gap between germline ends came to 11 bases. The CDR3 has 16 amino acids. On this clone itself: What it binds is unknown.

Naive and memory CD4+ T cells were cultured with CEF, then survey-sequenced. Here immunoSEQ multiplex PCR was the method, and the copy in TCRdb shows in-frame clones only, minus some. The sample includes fewer than 35,000 clones, around three quarters seen only once; the top ten take 3.4%. The sequence was collected from an adult with COVID-19. The sequenced material came from memory CD4+ T cells from PBMCs, cultured in vitro. The chain carries TRBV10-3 and TRBJ2-2; D may be TRBD2 (6 bases). CDR3 sequence: CAISESGGYYTGELFF. CDR3 sequence (DNA): TGTGCCATCAGTGAGTCCGGGGGTTATTACACCGGGGAGCTGTTTTTT.